This entry lists 3 T cell receptor beta chains sequenced from one sample in a study of quantifying T cell responses using KT2 cells. Study at large: cDNA was made from DNase-treated RNA using alpha and beta constant primers.

A single-stranded UMI oligo with SP2 sequence was ligated to cDNA 3' ends. An equimolar mix of RC1.1 and RC1.2 primed the beta chain across TRBC1 and TRBC2. TCRdb processed the UMI-ligation and nested PCR reads anew with MiXCR; each CDR3 protein has one entry. This table has some 43,000 distinct CDR3 sequences, about 17% appearing once. The specimen was PBMCs spiked with cells of the T cell clone KT2. All receptors come from a human donor.

The rearrangement uses TRBV10-1 and TRBJ2-3, with D unresolved. V was shortened by 2 bases and J by 2 bases, with 8 bases between the two germline ends. The germline CDR1 and CDR2 sequences are WNHNN and SYGVQD (reference sequence). This CDR3 has 14 residues. DNA for the CDR3: TGCGCCAGCAGTGAGAGTAGAGACACAGATACGCAGTATTTT. Translation gives CASSESRDTDTQYF.

This clonotype was seen ten or more times. The chain couples TRBV6-2 or TRBV6-3 to TRBJ2-3, with unresolved D. The V end lost 10 bases, the J end lost 0 bases, and 11 bases lay between the germline ends. The CDR3 totals 13 residues. CDR1 is MNHEY and CDR2 is SVGEGT in the germline V gene. The CDR3, as DNA: TGTGCCACCGATGAAAAGAGCACAGATACGCAGTATTTT. Encoded protein: CATDEKSTDTQYF.

The chain uses TRBV6-6 and TRBJ1-1, with 9 positions matching TRBD1. The CDR3 totals 16 residues. In germline, CDR1 is MNHNY, CDR2 SVGAGI (reference sequence). Trimming removed 2 bases from V and 4 bases from J; junction bases left unmatched: 8. DNA for the CDR3: TGTGCCAGCAGTTACCCGCGGGGACAGGGATTCACTGAAGCTTTCTTT. It translates to CASSYPRGQGFTEAFF.